The TCR beta chain under discussion was sequenced for a study of identical twins. TCRdb used MiXCR to reprocess the 5' RACE reads, holding one entry per CDR3 protein. Of under 400,000 distinct CDR3 sequences in the sample, 9% to 10% were seen once. Trimming removed 3 bases from V and 8 bases from J; junction bases left unmatched: 15. Germline assignment: CDR1 MNHEY and CDR2 SMNVEV (reference sequence). The CDR3 is 17 amino acids. The sequence came from a woman in her 50s in good health. The V call is TRBV27, the J call TRBJ2-1; 8 bases are shared with TRBD2. Source material: naive T cells sorted from blood. The CDR3, as DNA: TGTGCCAGCAGTTTGTGGAGTGGGGGACTAGTCATCGATGAGCAGTTCTTC. Translated: CASSLWSGGLVIDEQFF.